A selection of T cell receptor beta chains follows, all from one sample in a study of identical twins. One entry per CDR3 protein, called by TCRdb with MiXCR from the 5' RACE reads. This sample has about 470,000 distinct CDR3 sequences, with 20% to 25% found just once. This same sample was also part of a study on T cells expressing NK-cell markers.

Sequenced sample: CD4+ T cells sorted from blood. The receptors come from a woman under 30 in good health. Both conserved end residues are part of each CDR3. D genes are given only for firm matches. Clone size is given for some rows only: seen once, a few or many times, or a class if the clone is expanded.

J gene: TRBJ2-7; D gene: TRBD2; V gene: TRBV6-5; clone size: -; CDR3 protein: CASSYAASGPTYEQYF; CDR3 DNA: TGTGCCAGCAGTTACGCGGCTAGCGGACCTACCTACGAGCAGTACTTC
J gene: TRBJ2-7; D gene: TRBD2; V gene: TRBV7-9; clone size: -; CDR3 protein: CASRVGTSGSYEQYF; CDR3 DNA: TGTGCCAGCAGGGTAGGGACTAGCGGCTCCTACGAGCAGTACTTC
J gene: TRBJ2-5; D gene: -; V gene: TRBV2; clone size: few; CDR3 protein: CASSGTGGETQYF; CDR3 DNA: TGTGCCAGCAGTGGGACAGGAGGGGAGACCCAGTACTTC
J gene: TRBJ2-1; D gene: -; V gene: TRBV29-1; clone size: few; CDR3 protein: CSTRYNEQFF; CDR3 DNA: TGCAGTACACGCTACAATGAGCAGTTCTTC
J gene: TRBJ2-5; D gene: -; V gene: TRBV6-5; clone size: -; CDR3 protein: CASSFKVERAPETQYF; CDR3 DNA: TGTGCCAGCAGTTTTAAGGTCGAGCGGGCGCCAGAGACCCAGTACTTC
J gene: TRBJ1-2; D gene: TRBD1; V gene: TRBV9; clone size: -; CDR3 protein: CASSVDRGRYGYTF; CDR3 DNA: TGTGCCAGCAGCGTAGACAGGGGACGCTATGGCTACACCTTC
J gene: TRBJ1-2; D gene: TRBD1; V gene: TRBV14; clone size: -; CDR3 protein: CASSQGPGQGLSYGYTF; CDR3 DNA: TGTGCCAGCAGCCAAGGCCCCGGACAGGGGCTATCCTATGGCTACACCTTC
J gene: TRBJ2-3; D gene: TRBD2; V gene: TRBV5-1; clone size: few; CDR3 protein: CASSLKREARGGIDTQYF; CDR3 DNA: TGCGCCAGCAGCTTGAAGCGGGAGGCACGTGGAGGCATAGATACGCAGTATTTT
J gene: TRBJ2-1; D gene: -; V gene: TRBV5-1; clone size: -; CDR3 protein: CASYLTGLQRTNEQFF; CDR3 DNA: TGCGCCAGCTACCTTACTGGACTTCAACGGACCAATGAGCAGTTCTTC
J gene: TRBJ2-7; D gene: TRBD1; V gene: TRBV20-1; clone size: -; CDR3 protein: CSARDHRGYNEQYF; CDR3 DNA: TGCAGTGCTAGAGATCACAGGGGGTACAACGAGCAGTACTTC